The source of this TCR beta chain is a study of regulatory T cells in long-lasting Graves disease. Study-wide results and caveats: Whereas approximately 950 public clonotypes were shared by new patients, persistent patients shared more, at a few thousand.

Construction of TCR beta libraries relied on iRepertoire HTBI primers and on Arm-PCR targeting CDR3 regions. TCRdb ran MiXCR on the multiplex PCR reads and lists one entry per CDR3 protein. This table holds 350,000 to 400,000 distinct CDR3 sequences, 15% found once. CDR3 length equals 14 residues. The V gene's germline CDR1 is DFQATT and CDR2 SNEGSKA (reference sequence). V was trimmed by 5 bases and J by 2 bases, leaving 15 bases between them. In this sample, this clonotype turned up many times. Its antigen is unidentified. Time point denoted: newly diagnosed GD, antithyroid drugs for less than 3 months. There was RNA extracted from PBMCs, and the TCR library was made from it.

This clonotype was obtained from a female donor with Graves disease. Sequenced here: peripheral blood mononuclear cells (PBMCs), sampled at new diagnosis, from a patient treated with antithyroid drugs. The V gene is TRBV20-1, the J gene TRBJ2-5; possible D gene TRBD1, 5 bases. The CDR3 reads CSAVIPQGQETQYF. The CDR3 DNA follows: TGCAGTGCTGTAATACCCCAGGGACAAGAGACCCAGTACTTC.